Listed here is a single T cell receptor beta chain. Its antigen is currently not known. Per-base qualities were not stored, and no clone one base away is much larger. TCRbeta CDR3 regions were amplified from genomic DNA using the immunoSEQ Assay, a bias-controlled multiplex PCR. The study's own analysis went as follows. The number of nucleated cells in each sample was estimated from the amplification of reference gene primers within the assay. Sequence reads were collapsed and filtered to measure the absolute abundance of every unique TCRbeta CDR3 rearrangement. For each sample, productive Simpson clonality was calculated as the square root of Simpson's diversity index over productive rearrangements. Here the immuneACCESS table is served through TCRdb, limited to in-frame sequences with V and J called. Missing clones are a known gap in these copies; in checked studies unresolved V genes cover under half, and the rest lacks a known reason. Clone size and V and J calls were adopted from that table, with D and trimming inferred from the DNA. For this sample there are fewer than 400,000 clones; approximately 83% appear just once. Together, the top ten hold 2.2% of the sample.

Participants in the prospective study were aged roughly 18 to 100 years, lived in 20 to 25 United States geographic areas, and enrolled through a virtual design. In the prospective study, participants were assigned to cohorts based on the clinical history participants reported in a screening survey and a study questionnaire. For ImmuneRACE Cohort 3, a participant was defined as recovered based on two consecutive negative NP/OP PCR tests, clearance by a healthcare professional, or resolution of symptoms. In the prospective study, mobile phlebotomists collected whole blood, serum and a nasopharyngeal or oropharyngeal swab from each participant. Over an approximately 2-month period, participants in the prospective study had the option of providing additional blood draws and questionnaires. Prospective study blood samples were shipped either frozen or at room temperature before DNA extraction. From the germline V gene (reference sequence), CDR1 is SGHNT and CDR2 is YYREEE. The V end gives up 5 bases and the J end 5 bases, leaving 10 bases in the junction not matched to a gene. Including cysteine and phenylalanine, the CDR3 has 15 amino acids. The retained sequence is limited to the CDR3, 45 bases, with the frame set at the first base.

The sample comes from a study of blood T cell repertoires in COVID-19 (dated by TCRdb to about 2020). About the investigation overall: The collaborator samples originated in the United States, Italy and Spain and spanned the acute and convalescent phases of COVID-19. Deeply sampled blood TCRbeta repertoires from subjects exposed to, actively infected with, or recovered from COVID-19 were included in the dataset. The sample metadata nearly always contained a de-identified subject ID, COVID-19 status, age in years and sex. The samples were drawn from two sources: the first 160 participants of the ongoing ImmuneRACE study, and 1,254 subjects contributed by 6 global collaborators. A freely available public database, intended as a resource for researchers studying the immune response to SARS-CoV-2, is where the repertoires were released. HLA class I and class II types, where available, came from metadata supplied by the sample provider rather than from assay-based typing. The material from the prospective study consisted of cDNA or gDNA derived from T cells, B-cell-depleted T cells, or PBMCs.

Paper-wide results and their limitations: How much clinical and demographic metadata was included differed by source and by participant, and the metadata was provided uncurated.

The rearrangement combines TRBV5-4 with TRBJ2-5; TRBD1 fits 9 bases in the junction. The sequencing sample was made of PBMCs or T cells enriched from blood (not recorded which). The origin of this receptor is a man aged 30-40 years who had recovered from COVID-19. CDR3 sequence: CASRIRDREGETQYF. The sequenced DNA: TGTGCCAGCAGGATCCGGGACAGGGAGGGGGAGACCCAGTACTTC.